These 20 T cell receptor beta chains share one sample of origin, sequenced in a study of tumor-infiltrating lymphocytes in primary liver carcinoma. Co-extraction yielded RNA and DNA from around 20-30 mg of unsorted bulk tissue. Researchers generated TCR beta cDNA from roughly 520 ng of total RNA, relying on a constant-region primer. Nested multiplex PCR, run for three rounds with slightly modified ARM-PCR, yielded TCR beta libraries. Both of the initial two PCR rounds ran for about 11 cycles and employed TRBV1-TRBV30 forward primers alongside a C-beta reverse primer. TCRdb reprocessed the multiplex PCR reads with MiXCR, giving one entry per CDR3 protein. The sample has some 95,000 distinct CDR3 sequences, just under 70% seen once. Sequenced input: tumor-adjacent normal liver tissue. These receptors were taken from a man between 35 and 55 years old with primary liver carcinoma and hepatitis B virus infection.

Regarding this clonotype: The junction does not match germline at one end; this may be a read error. This sequence joins TRBV6-5 and TRBJ2-7, with TRBD1 matching 8 bases. The germline CDR1 and CDR2 sequences are MNHEY and SVGAGI. The CDR3 length is 15 residues. The CDR3 coding sequence is TGTGCCAGCAATTACTCAAACAGGGGGACGGGCGAGCAGTACTTC. Translating gives CASNYSNRGTGEQYF.

J is TRBJ2-3 and V is TRBV29-1, with D uncertain. The J call may not be correct, given that the DNA end is closer to TRBJ1-5. Per germline, CDR1 SQVTM and CDR2 ANQGSEA. The length of the CDR3 is 14 residues. CDR3 amino acids: CSVGGRGDTDTQHF. The CDR3 DNA sequence: TGCAGCGTTGGGGGTCGGGGAGACACAGATACGCAGCATTTT.

The sample holds many counts of this clonotype. The chain combines TRBV12-3 or TRBV12-4 with TRBJ1-1, with a weak D call TRBD1 (6 bases). CDR3 length: 14 amino acids. Trimming left V 3 bases short and J 7 bases short, with 15 bases between. The CDR3 reads CASSFYGRGGEAFF. Written as DNA, the CDR3 is TGTGCCAGCAGTTTTTATGGCAGAGGGGGTGAAGCTTTCTTT.

The chain carries TRBV28 and TRBJ2-7, with a weak D call TRBD2 (5 bases). This CDR3 has 13 residues. Germline V gene sequence: CDR1 MDHEN, CDR2 SYDVKM. Trimming shortened V by 8 bases and J by 0 bases, and 11 bases separated the two germline ends. CDR3 DNA sequence: TGTGCCAGCCGTACCAGCGGCTCCTACGAGCAGTACTTC. Its translation: CASRTSGSYEQYF.

About this clonotype itself: The final CDR3 position lacks the conserved phenylalanine or tryptophan, pointing to a likely read error. The chain joins TRBV6-1 to TRBJ2-7, with a weak D call TRBD1 (5 bases). CDR3 length: 13 residues. Germline V gives CDR1 MNHNS, CDR2 SASEGT. As DNA, the CDR3 is TGCGCCAGCAGTGAACGGACAAGGGCCGAGCAGTACTTG. This encodes CASSERTRAEQYL.

The chain uses TRBV11-2 and TRBJ2-7, with 9 bases that match TRBD1. V lost 5 bases to trimming and J lost 3 bases; unmatched junction nucleotides: 14. CDR3 size: 17 residues. The germline CDR1 and CDR2 sequences are SGHAT and FQNNGV. CDR3 sequence reads: CASSIDPTGQGCYEQYF. DNA of the CDR3: TGTGCCAGCAGCATCGACCCGACGGGACAGGGATGCTACGAGCAGTACTTC.

About this clonotype: A junction end diverges from the germline sequence, so it may reflect a read error. The V and J genes are TRBV11-2 and TRBJ2-5, with a weak D call TRBD2 (6 bases). The CDR3 runs 16 residues. Germline V gives CDR1 SGHAT, CDR2 FQNNGV. The CDR3 loop is CASGLGSGGPGETHYF. CDR3 bases: TGTGCCAGTGGCTTAGGGAGTGGCGGCCCGGGGGAGACCCATTACTTC.

Worth noting for this clonotype: As the CDR3 is not closed by the conserved phenylalanine or tryptophan, this likely results from a read error. The V and J genes are TRBV11-3 and TRBJ1-3; D unresolved. Germline values: CDR1 SGHNT, CDR2 YENEEA. The CDR3 consists of 13 residues. In nucleotides, the CDR3 is TGTGCCAGCAGCACGGGGTCAGGAAACACTATATATTTA. Protein: CASSTGSGNTIYL.

Concerning this clonotype: One end of the junction is discordant with germline, which a read error may explain. The chain recombines TRBV11-2 with TRBJ2-5; the match to TRBD2 covers 10 bases. Germline CDR1 SGHAT, CDR2 FQNNGV. The CDR3 covers 14 residues. The CDR3 sequence: CASQAGGPSEIQYF. CDR3 DNA: TGTGCCAGCCAAGCGGGAGGGCCATCGGAGATCCAGTACTTC.

This clonotype was seen a few times. The chain combines TRBV28 with TRBJ1-3, with TRBD1 as a possible D gene (6 bases). With 5 bases removed from V and 4 bases from J, the gap between germline ends came to 24 bases. Germline CDR1 and CDR2: MDHEN and SYDVKM. The CDR3 totals 18 residues. The CDR3 coding sequence is TGTGCCAGCAGTACCCCGGTCGACAGGCGTCGTCCAGGAAACACCATATATTTT. Encoded protein: CASSTPVDRRRPGNTIYF.

Turning to this clonotype: The junction departs from germline at one end; a sequencing error may be responsible. Written as DNA, the CDR3 is TGCACCAGCAGCTTACGTCCTAGACTAGCGGCGTACCAAGAGACCCAGTACTTC. This codes for CTSSLRPRLAAYQETQYF. The rearrangement joins TRBV11-2 to TRBJ2-5; 9 bases are a match to TRBD2. From germline, CDR1 is SGHAT and CDR2 FQNNGV. CDR3 length equals 18 residues. Filled out from reference TRBV11-2 and TRBJ2-5, the complete variable domain reads EAGVAQSPRYKIIEKRQSVAFWCNPISGHATLYWYQQILGQGPKLLIQFQNNGVVDDSQLPKDRFSAERLKGVDSTLKIQPAKLEDSAVYLCTSSLRPRLAAYQETQYFGPGTRLLVL.

There are many counts of this clonotype. The V and J genes are TRBV6-1 and TRBJ1-5; D gene ambiguous. From germline, CDR1 is MNHNS and CDR2 SASEGT. Trimming shortened V by 8 bases and J by 9 bases, and 17 bases separated the two germline ends. CDR3 size: 13 residues. The CDR3 DNA reads TGTGCCAGCCTTGGCAGGAACCAAGGGCCCCAGCATTTT. It encodes CASLGRNQGPQHF.

The V gene is TRBV28, the J gene TRBJ1-4; TRBD1 might be the D (5 bases). Looked up from germline, CDR1 is MDHEN and CDR2 is SYDVKM. Trimming removed 3 bases at V and 8 bases at J, with 13 bases between. This CDR3 contains 14 residues. The CDR3 protein is CASSLEDNPEKLFF. DNA for the CDR3: TGTGCCAGCAGTTTGGAGGACAACCCCGAAAAACTGTTTTTT.

This clonotype was observed a few times. Being one base from a much bigger clone, this may be a read error. This sequence joins TRBV6-6 and TRBJ1-5; D ambiguous. Germline V gives CDR1 MNHNY, CDR2 SVGAGI (reference sequence). The CDR3 has 13 residues. Trimming removed 7 bases at V and 2 bases at J, with 9 bases between. In DNA form, the CDR3 reads TGTGCCAGCAATTTGGACGGCAATCAGCCCCAGCATTTT. Its protein product is CASNLDGNQPQHF.

In regard to this clonotype: An end of the junction does not agree with germline; a read error may underlie this. The chain combines TRBV14 with TRBJ2-1, with a tentative D call TRBD1 (7 bases). This CDR3 comprises 15 residues. Germline assignment: CDR1 SGHDN and CDR2 FVKESK. Written as DNA, the CDR3 is TGTGCTAGCAGCCGCCCAGGGGGAGGTTACAATGAGCAGTTCTTC. It is translated as CASSRPGGGYNEQFF.

The rearrangement uses TRBV6-6 and TRBJ2-7; tentatively, D is TRBD2 (5 bases). The CDR3 sequence is 14 residues long. CDR1 is MNHNY, CDR2 SVGAGI, per germline (reference sequence). The ends were cut back, 3 bases at V and 5 bases at J, with 14 bases in the middle. The CDR3 loop reads CASSYSRADHEQYF. The CDR3 DNA reads as TGTGCCAGCAGTTATTCGAGAGCGGACCACGAGCAGTACTTC.

On this clonotype itself: Being one base from a much bigger clone, this may be a read error. The chain joins TRBV30 to TRBJ2-7; 7 bases line up with TRBD1. The J segment lost 5 bases and the V segment lost 0 bases, leaving 10 bases of the junction unmatched. The length of the CDR3 is 15 residues. Per the germline V gene, CDR1 is GTSNPN and CDR2 is SVGIG (reference sequence). The CDR3 DNA reads TGTGCCTGGAGTGTCCTGATAGGGGGCTTCGACGAGCAGTACTTC. Residues: CAWSVLIGGFDEQYF.

Turning to this clonotype: The CDR3 carries no conserved terminal phenylalanine or tryptophan, so it likely arises from a read error. V usage is TRBV11-2 and J usage is TRBJ2-7; 9 bases are a match to TRBD1. This CDR3 is built from 15 residues. Germline CDR1 is SGHAT and CDR2 is FQNNGV. CDR3 amino acids: CTSSSTGGRRYEQYL. For the CDR3, the DNA is TGTACCAGCAGCTCTACAGGGGGCCGGAGATACGAGCAGTACCTC.

This clonotype occurred many times. V gene TRBV11-2 combines with J gene TRBJ2-7; TRBD2 matches 7 bases. The germline gives CDR1 SGHAT, CDR2 FQNNGV. CDR3 size: 13 residues. J lost 6 bases, V lost 5 bases, and 7 bases had no gene match. This CDR3 reads CASSKQTSSEQYF. The CDR3 nucleotides read TGTGCCAGCAGCAAACAGACTAGCTCCGAGCAGTACTTC.

This clonotype was seen just once. The chain couples TRBV10-3 to TRBJ1-1; tentative D call: TRBD1 (5 bases). Germline CDR1 is ENHRY and CDR2 is SYGVKD. The CDR3 has 14 amino acids. The CDR3 sequence: CIISVDGGITEAFF. CDR3 sequence (DNA): TGTATCATCAGTGTTGATGGGGGAATTACTGAAGCTTTCTTT.